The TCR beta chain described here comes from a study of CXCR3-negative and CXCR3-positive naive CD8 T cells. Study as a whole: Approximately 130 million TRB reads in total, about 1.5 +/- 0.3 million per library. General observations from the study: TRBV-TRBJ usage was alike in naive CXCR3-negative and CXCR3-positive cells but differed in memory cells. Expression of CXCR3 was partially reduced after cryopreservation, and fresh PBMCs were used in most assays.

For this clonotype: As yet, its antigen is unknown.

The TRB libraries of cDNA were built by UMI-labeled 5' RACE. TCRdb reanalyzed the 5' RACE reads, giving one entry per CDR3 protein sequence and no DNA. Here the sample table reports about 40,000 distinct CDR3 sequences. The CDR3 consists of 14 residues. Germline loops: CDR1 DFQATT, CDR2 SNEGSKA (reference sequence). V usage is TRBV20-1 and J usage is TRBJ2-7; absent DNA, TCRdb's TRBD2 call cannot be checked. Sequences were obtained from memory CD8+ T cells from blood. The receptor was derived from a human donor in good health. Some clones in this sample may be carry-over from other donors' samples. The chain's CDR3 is CSARWTSGFYEQYF.